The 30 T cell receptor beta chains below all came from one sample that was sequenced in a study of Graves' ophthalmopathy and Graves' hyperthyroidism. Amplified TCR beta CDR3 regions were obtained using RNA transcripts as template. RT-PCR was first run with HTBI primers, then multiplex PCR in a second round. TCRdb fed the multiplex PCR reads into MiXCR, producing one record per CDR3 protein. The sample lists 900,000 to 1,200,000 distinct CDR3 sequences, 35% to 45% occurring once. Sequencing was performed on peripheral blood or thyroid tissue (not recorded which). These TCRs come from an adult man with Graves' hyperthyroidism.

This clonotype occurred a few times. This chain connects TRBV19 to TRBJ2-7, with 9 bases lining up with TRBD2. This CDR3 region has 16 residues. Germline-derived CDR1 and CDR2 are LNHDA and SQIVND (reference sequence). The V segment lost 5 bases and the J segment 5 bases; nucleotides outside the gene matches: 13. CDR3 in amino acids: CASSPPPGGGVNEQYF. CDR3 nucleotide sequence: TGTGCCAGTAGTCCCCCCCCAGGCGGGGGGGTCAACGAGCAGTACTTC.

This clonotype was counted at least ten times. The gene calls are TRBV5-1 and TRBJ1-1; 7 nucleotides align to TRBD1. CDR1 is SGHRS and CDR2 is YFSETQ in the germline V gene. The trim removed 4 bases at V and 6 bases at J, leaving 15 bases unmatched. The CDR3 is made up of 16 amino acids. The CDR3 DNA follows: TGCGCCAGCAGCCTCCGGGACAGCGGGAACGGGGCTGAAGCTTTCTTT. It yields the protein CASSLRDSGNGAEAFF.

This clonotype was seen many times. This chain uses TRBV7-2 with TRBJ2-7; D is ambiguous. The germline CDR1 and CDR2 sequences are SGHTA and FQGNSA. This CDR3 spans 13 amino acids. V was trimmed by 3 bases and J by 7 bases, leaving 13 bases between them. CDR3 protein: CASSFSGLREQYF. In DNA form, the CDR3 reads TGTGCCAGCAGCTTTTCCGGTTTGAGGGAGCAGTACTTC.

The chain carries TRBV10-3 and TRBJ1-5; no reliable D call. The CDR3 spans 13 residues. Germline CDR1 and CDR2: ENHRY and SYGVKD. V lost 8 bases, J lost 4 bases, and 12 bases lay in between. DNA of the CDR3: TGTGCCATCTCGGCCAGCTTGAATCAGCCCCAGCATTTT. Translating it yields CAISASLNQPQHF.

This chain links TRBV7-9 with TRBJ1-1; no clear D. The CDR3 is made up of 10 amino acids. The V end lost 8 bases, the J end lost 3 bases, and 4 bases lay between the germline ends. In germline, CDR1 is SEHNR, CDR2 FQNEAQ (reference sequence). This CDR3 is CASLDTEAFF. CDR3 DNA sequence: TGTGCCAGCCTGGACACTGAAGCTTTCTTT.

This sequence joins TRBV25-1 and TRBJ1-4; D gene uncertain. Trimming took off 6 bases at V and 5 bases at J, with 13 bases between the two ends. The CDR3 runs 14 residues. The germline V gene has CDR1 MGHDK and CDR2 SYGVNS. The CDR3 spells CASSHRTGNEKLFF. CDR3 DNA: TGTGCCAGCAGCCATCGGACCGGGAATGAAAAACTGTTTTTT.

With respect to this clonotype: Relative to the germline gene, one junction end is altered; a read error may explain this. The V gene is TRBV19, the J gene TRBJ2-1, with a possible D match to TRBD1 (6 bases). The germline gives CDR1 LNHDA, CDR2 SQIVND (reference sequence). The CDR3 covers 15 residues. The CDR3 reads CASSIVQGTYNEQLF. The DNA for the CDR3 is TGTGCCAGTAGTATAGTCCAGGGGACCTACAATGAGCAGCTCTTC.

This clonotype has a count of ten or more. In DNA, the CDR3 is TGTGCCAGCAGCTCCTCCGGGACGACCTACGAGCAGTACTTC. It is translated as CASSSSGTTYEQYF. The chain has TRBV7-9 and TRBJ2-7; D is perhaps TRBD1 or TRBD2 (5 bases each). Germline V lookup: CDR1 SEHNR, CDR2 FQNEAQ (reference sequence). The CDR3 is 14 amino acids. The V end was cut by 4 bases, the J end by 2 bases, with 12 bases between.

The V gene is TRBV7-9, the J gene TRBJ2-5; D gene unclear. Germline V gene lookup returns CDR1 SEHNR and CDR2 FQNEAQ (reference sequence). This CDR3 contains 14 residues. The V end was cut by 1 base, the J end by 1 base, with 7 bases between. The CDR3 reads CASSLGYTQETQYF. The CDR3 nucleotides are TGTGCCAGCAGCTTAGGGTACACCCAAGAGACCCAGTACTTC.

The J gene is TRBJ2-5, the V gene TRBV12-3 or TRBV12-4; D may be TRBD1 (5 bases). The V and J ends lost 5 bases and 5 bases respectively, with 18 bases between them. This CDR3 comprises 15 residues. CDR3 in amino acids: CASSIDVGLGETQYF. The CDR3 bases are TGTGCCAGCAGTATAGATGTGGGGCTCGGGGAGACCCAGTACTTC.

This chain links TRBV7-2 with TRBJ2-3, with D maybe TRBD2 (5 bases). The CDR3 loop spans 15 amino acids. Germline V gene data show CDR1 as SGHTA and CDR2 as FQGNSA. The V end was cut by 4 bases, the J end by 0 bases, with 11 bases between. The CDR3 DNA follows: TGTGCCAGCAGCTCCGACTACACTAGCACAGATACGCAGTATTTT. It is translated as CASSSDYTSTDTQYF.

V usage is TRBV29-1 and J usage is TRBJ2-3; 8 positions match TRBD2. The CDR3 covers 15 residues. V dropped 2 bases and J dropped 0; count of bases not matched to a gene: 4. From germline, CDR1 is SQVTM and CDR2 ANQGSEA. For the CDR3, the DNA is TGCAGCGTTGAAAAACTAGCGGATAGCACAGATACGCAGTATTTT. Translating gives CSVEKLADSTDTQYF.

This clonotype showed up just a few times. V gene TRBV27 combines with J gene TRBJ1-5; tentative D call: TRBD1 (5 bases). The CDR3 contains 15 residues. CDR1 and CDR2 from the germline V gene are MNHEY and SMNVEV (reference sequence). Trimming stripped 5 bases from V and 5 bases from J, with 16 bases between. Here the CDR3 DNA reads TGTGCCAGCAGTCCAATACAGAGAGGGGATCAGCCCCAGCATTTT. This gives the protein CASSPIQRGDQPQHF.

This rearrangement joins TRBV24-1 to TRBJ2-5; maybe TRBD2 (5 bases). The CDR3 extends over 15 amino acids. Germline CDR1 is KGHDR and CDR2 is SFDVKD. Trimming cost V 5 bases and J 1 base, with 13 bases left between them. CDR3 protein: CATSASPSLQETQYF. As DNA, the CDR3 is TGTGCCACCAGTGCTAGCCCTAGCCTCCAAGAGACCCAGTACTTC.

The CDR3 is CASSASRGTNTEAFF. Written as DNA, the CDR3 is TGTGCCAGTAGTGCCTCCCGGGGGACGAACACTGAAGCTTTCTTT. This sequence joins TRBV19 and TRBJ1-1; D possibly corresponds to TRBD1 (5 bases). The ends were cut back, 5 bases at V and 1 base at J, with 14 bases in the middle. Germline CDR1 LNHDA, CDR2 SQIVND (reference sequence). The CDR3 consists of 15 residues.

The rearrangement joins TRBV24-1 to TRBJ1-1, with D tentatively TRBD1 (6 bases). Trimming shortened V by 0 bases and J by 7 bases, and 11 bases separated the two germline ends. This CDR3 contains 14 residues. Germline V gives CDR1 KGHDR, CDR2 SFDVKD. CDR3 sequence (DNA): TGTGCCACCAGTGATTTGACAGGGTTTGGTGAAGCTTTCTTT. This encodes CATSDLTGFGEAFF.

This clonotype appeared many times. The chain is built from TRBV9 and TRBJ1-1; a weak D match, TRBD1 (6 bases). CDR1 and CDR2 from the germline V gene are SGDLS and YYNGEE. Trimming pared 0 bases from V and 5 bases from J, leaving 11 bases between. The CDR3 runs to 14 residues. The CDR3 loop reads CASSVATGGTEAFF. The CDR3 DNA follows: TGTGCCAGCAGCGTAGCGACAGGAGGAACTGAAGCTTTCTTT.

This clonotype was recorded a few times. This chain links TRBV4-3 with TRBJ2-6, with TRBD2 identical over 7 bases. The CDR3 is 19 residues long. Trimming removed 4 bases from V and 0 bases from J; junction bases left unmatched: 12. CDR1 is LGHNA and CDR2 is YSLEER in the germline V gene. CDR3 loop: CASSPRVAGLRSGANVLTF. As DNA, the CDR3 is TGCGCCAGCAGCCCAAGGGTAGCGGGTCTTCGCTCTGGGGCCAACGTCCTGACTTTC.

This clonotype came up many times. The CDR3 protein is CASSDGLAVNTGELFF. DNA for the CDR3: TGTGCCAGCAGTGACGGACTAGCGGTGAACACCGGGGAGCTGTTTTTT. V gene TRBV2 combines with J gene TRBJ2-2; 10 bases align to TRBD2. V trimming: 3 bases; J trimming: 1 base; junction bases outside the gene matches: 2. CDR1 SNHLY and CDR2 FYNNEI come from the germline V gene. The CDR3 runs 16 residues.

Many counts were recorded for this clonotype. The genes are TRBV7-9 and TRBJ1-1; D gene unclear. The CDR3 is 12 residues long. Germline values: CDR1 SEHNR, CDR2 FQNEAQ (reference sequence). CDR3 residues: CADRLANTEAFF. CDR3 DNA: TGTGCAGATCGGCTAGCGAACACTGAAGCTTTCTTT. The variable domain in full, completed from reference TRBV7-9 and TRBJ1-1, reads DTGVSQNPRHKITKRGQNVTFRCDPISEHNRLYWYRQTLGQGPEFLTYFQNEAQLEKSRLLSDRFSAERPKGSFSTLEIQRTEQGDSAMYLCADRLANTEAFFGQGTRLTVV.

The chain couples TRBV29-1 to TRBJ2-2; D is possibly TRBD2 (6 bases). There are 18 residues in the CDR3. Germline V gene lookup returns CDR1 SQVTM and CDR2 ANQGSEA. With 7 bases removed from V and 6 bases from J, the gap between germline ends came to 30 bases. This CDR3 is CSATQSASPPEGPGELFF. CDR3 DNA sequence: TGCAGCGCAACACAATCAGCCTCACCTCCGGAGGGTCCCGGGGAGCTGTTTTTT.

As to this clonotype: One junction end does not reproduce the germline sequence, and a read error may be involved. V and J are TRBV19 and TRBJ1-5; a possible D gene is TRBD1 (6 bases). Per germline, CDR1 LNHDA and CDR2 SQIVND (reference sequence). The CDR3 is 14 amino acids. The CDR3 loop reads CASRVQGSNRPQHF. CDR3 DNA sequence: TGTGCCAGTAGAGTACAGGGAAGCAATCGGCCCCAGCATTTT.

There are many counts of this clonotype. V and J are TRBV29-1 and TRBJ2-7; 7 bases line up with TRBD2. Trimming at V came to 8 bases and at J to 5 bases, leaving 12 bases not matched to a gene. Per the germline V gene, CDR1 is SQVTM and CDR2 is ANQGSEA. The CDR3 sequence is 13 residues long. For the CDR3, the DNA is TGCAGCATTGGGGGGGAGAGTTACGACGAGCAGTACTTC. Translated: CSIGGESYDEQYF.

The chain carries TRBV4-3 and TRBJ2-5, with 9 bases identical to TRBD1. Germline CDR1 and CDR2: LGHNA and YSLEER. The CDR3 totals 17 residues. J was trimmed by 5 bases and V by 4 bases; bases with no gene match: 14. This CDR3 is CASSPDHVTGGRETQYF. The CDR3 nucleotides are TGCGCCAGCAGCCCAGATCATGTCACAGGGGGCAGGGAGACCCAGTACTTC.

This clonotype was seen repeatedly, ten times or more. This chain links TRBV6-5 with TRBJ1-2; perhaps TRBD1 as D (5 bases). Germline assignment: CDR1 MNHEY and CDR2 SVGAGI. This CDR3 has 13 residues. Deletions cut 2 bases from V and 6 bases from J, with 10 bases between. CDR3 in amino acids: CASSYTLQDGYTF. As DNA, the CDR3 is TGTGCCAGCAGTTACACCTTACAGGATGGCTACACCTTC.

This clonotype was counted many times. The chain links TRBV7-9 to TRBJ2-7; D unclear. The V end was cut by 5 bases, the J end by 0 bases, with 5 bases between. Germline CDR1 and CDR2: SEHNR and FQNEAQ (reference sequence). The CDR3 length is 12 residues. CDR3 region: CASSDTSYEQYF. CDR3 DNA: TGTGCCAGCAGCGATACCTCCTACGAGCAGTACTTC.

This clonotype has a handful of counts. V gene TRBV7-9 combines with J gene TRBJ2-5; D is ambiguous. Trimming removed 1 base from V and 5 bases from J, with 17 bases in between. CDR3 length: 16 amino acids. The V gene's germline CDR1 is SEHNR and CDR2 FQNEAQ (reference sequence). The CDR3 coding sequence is TGTGCCAGCAGCTTAGTCCGGGTCGGCTTTATTGAGACCCAGTACTTC. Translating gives CASSLVRVGFIETQYF.

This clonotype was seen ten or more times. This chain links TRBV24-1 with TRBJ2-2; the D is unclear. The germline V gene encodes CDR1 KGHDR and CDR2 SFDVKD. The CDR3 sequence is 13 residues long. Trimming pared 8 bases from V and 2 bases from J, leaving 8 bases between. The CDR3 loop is CATMDPNTGELFF. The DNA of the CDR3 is TGTGCCACCATGGACCCCAACACCGGGGAGCTGTTTTTT.

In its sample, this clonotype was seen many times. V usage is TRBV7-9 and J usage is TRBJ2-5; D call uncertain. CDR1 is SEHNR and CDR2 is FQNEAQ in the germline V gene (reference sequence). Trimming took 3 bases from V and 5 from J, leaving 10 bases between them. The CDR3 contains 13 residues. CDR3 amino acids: CASSFAGAETQYF. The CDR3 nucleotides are TGTGCCAGCAGCTTTGCAGGCGCCGAGACCCAGTACTTC. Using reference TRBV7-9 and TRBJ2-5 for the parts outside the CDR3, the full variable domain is DTGVSQNPRHKITKRGQNVTFRCDPISEHNRLYWYRQTLGQGPEFLTYFQNEAQLEKSRLLSDRFSAERPKGSFSTLEIQRTEQGDSAMYLCASSFAGAETQYFGPGTRLLVL.

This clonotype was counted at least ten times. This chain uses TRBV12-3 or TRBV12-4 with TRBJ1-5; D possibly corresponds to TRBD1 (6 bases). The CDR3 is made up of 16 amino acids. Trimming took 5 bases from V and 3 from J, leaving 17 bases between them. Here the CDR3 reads CASSPDAGALNQPQHF. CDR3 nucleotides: TGTGCCAGCAGTCCCGATGCGGGGGCTCTCAATCAGCCCCAGCATTTT.